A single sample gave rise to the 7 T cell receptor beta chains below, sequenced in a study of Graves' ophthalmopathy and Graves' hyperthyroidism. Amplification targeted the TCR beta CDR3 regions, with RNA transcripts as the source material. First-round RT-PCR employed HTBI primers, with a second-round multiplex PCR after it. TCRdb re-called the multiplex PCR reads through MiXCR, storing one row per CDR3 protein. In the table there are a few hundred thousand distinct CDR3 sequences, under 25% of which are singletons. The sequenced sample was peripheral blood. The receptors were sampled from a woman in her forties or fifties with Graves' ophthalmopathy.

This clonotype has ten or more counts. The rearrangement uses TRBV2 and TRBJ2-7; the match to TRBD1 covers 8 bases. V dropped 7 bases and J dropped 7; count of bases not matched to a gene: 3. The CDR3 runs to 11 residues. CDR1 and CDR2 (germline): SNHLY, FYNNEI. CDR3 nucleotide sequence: TGTGCCAGCACAGGGGGCAAGGAGCAGTACTTC. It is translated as CASTGGKEQYF.

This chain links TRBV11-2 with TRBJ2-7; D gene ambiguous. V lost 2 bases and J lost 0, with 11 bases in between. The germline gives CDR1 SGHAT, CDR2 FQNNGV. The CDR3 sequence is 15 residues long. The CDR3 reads CASSLWTVSSYEQYF. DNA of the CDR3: TGTGCCAGCAGCTTATGGACCGTAAGCTCCTACGAGCAGTACTTC. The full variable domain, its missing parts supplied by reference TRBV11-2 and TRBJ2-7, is EAGVAQSPRYKIIEKRQSVAFWCNPISGHATLYWYQQILGQGPKLLIQFQNNGVVDDSQLPKDRFSAERLKGVDSTLKIQPAKLEDSAVYLCASSLWTVSSYEQYFGPGTRLTVT.

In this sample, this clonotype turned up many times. Here the CDR3 reads CASSHDRGQYEQYF. In DNA form, the CDR3 reads TGTGCCAGCAGCCACGACAGGGGTCAGTACGAGCAGTACTTC. The chain employs TRBV3-1 and TRBJ2-7; 8 bases match TRBD1. Trimming cost V 3 bases and J 4 bases; bases outside gene matches: 5. Germline V gene lookup returns CDR1 LGHDT and CDR2 YNNKEL (reference sequence). The CDR3 covers 14 residues.

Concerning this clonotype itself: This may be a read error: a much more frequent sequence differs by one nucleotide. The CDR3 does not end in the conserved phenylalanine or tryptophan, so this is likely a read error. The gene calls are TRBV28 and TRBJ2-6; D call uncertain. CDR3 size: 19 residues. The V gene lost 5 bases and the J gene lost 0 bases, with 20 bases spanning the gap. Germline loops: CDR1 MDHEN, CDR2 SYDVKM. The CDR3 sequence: CASSPHAGGTFSGANVLTI. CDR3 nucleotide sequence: TGTGCCAGCAGTCCGCATGCTGGCGGTACTTTCTCTGGGGCCAACGTCCTGACTATC.

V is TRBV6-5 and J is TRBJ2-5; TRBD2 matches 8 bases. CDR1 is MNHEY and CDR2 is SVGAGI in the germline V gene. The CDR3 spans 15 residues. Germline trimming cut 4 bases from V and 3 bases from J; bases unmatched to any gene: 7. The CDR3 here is CASSSRAGVEETQYF. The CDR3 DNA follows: TGTGCCAGCAGTTCTCGAGCGGGGGTGGAAGAGACCCAGTACTTC.

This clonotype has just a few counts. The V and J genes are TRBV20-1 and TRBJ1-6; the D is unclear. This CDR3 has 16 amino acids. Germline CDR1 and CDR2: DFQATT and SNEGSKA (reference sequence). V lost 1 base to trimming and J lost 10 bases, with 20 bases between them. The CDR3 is CSARVSASKGGSPLHF. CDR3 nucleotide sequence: TGCAGTGCTAGAGTTAGCGCTTCGAAAGGCGGATCACCCCTCCACTTT.

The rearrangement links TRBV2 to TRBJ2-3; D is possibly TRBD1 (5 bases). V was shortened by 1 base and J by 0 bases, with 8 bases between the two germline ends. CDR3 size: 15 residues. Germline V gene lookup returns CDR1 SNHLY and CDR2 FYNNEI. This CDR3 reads CASSEGAGSTDTQYF. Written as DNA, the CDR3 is TGTGCCAGCAGTGAAGGGGCAGGGAGCACAGATACGCAGTATTTT.